This T cell receptor beta chain was captured in a study of brain metastases from non-small cell lung cancer. With 2 bases clipped from V and 10 bases from J, the junction kept 5 bases outside the gene matches. Germline lookup yields CDR1 SGHRS and CDR2 YFSETQ. The CDR3 is 14 amino acids. Data came from immunoSEQ multiplex PCR; TCRdb stores just in-frame clones and leaves some out. The table has more than 3,000 clones, almost 90% seen once; the top ten hold 6.6%. The chain links TRBV5-1 to TRBJ1-6; 8 bases align to TRBD1. This TCR derives from a donor older than 35 with non-small cell lung cancer. Sequencing input: primary lung tumor tissue. This chain's CDR3 is CASSFGQGNSPLHF. For the CDR3, the DNA is TGCGCCAGCAGCTTCGGACAGGGTAACTCACCCCTCCACTTT.